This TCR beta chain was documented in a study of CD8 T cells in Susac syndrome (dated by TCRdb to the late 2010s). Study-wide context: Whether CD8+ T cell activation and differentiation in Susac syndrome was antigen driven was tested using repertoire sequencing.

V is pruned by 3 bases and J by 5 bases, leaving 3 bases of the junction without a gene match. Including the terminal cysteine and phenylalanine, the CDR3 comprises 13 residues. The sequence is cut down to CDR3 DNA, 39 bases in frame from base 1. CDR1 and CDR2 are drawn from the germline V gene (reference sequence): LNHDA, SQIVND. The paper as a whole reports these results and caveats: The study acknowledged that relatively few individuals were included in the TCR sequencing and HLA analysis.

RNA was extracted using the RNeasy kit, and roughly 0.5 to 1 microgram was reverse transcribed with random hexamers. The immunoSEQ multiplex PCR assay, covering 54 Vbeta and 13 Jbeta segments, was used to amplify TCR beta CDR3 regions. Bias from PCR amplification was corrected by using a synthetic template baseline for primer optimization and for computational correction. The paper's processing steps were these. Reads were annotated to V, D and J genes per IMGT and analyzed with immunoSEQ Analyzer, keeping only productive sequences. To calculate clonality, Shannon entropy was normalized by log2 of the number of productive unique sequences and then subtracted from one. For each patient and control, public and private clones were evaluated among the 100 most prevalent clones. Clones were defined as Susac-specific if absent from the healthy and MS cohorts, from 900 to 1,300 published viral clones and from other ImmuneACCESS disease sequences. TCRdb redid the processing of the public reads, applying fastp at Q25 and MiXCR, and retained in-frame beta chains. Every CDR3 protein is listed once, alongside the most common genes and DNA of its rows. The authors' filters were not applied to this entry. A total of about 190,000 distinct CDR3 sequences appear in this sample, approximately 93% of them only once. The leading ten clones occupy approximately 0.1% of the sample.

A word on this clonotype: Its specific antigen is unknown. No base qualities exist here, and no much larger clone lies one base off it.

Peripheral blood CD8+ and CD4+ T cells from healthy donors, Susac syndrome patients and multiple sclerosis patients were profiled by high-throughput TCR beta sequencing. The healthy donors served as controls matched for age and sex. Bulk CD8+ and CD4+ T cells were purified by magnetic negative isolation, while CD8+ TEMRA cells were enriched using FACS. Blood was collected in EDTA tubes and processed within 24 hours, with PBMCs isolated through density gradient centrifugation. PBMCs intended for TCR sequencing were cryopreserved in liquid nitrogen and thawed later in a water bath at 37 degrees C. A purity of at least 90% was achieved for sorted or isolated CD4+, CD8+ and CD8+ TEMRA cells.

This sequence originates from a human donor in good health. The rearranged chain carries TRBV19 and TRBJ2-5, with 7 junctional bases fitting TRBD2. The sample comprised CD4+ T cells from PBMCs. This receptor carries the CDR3 CASSMMGGETQYF. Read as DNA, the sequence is TGTGCCAGTAGTATGATGGGAGGGGAGACCCAGTACTTC.